This T cell receptor beta chain was retrieved from a study of cytomegalovirus exposure and HLA in healthy donors. Primers for the PCR totalled 60 Vbeta and 13 Jbeta. Original processing methods: In a later analysis, around 10 million of tens of millions of unique beta chains occurred in at least two donors. Produced via immunoSEQ multiplex PCR; TCRdb's table is partial and in-frame only. V, J and clone size reflect that table, while D and trimming were determined from the DNA. The sample lists approximately 180,000 clones, roughly four fifths occurring once. On this clone itself: The antigen is undetermined.

Study-level findings and limits: Immune exposure information available was restricted to CMV serostatus. Most CMV-associated TCR beta chains were later found to appear HLA-restricted.

Trimming at V came to 1 base and at J to 2 bases, leaving 2 bases not matched to a gene. Germline V gives CDR1 SGHVS, CDR2 FNYEAQ. There are 14 residues in the CDR3. Input material: PBMCs. The source is a man between 18 and 29 years old in good health and CMV-seronegative. The J gene is TRBJ2-7, the V gene TRBV7-6, with 7 bases that match TRBD2. Here the CDR3 reads CASSLGGGTYEQYF. The CDR3 coding sequence is TGTGCCAGCAGCTTAGGGGGAGGGACCTACGAGCAGTACTTC.